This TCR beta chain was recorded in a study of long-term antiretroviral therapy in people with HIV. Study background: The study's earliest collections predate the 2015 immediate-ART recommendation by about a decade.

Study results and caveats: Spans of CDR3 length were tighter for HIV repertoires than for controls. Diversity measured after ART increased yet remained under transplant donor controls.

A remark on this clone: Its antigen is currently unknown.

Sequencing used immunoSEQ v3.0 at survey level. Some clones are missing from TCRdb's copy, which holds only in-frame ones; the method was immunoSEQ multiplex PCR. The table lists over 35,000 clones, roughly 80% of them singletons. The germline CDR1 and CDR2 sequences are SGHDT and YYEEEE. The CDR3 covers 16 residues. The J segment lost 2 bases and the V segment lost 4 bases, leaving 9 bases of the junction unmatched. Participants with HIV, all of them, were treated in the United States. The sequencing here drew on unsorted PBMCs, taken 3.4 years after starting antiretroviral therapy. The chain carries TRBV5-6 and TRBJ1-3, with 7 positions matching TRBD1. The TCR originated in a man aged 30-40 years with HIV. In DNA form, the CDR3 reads TGTGCCAGCAGCGTTAGACAGGGTACGGCTGGAAACACCATATATTTT. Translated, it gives CASSVRQGTAGNTIYF.